This TCR beta chain was profiled in a study of T cells expressing NK-cell markers. CDR3 length: 15 amino acids. Germline V gives CDR1 MRHNA, CDR2 SNTAGT. General observations from the study: Of the CD8+ T cell pool in 6 or 7 donors, roughly 1.0-8% was accounted for by dominant NKG2C+ clonotypes. In a few donors, dominant clonotypes made up roughly 25-60.1% of CD3+CD56-NKG2C+ cells.

From the 5' RACE reads, TCRdb lists one entry per CDR3 protein and no DNA. This sample contains a few hundred thousand distinct CDR3 sequences. Comment on this clonotype: What it binds is unknown.

Sequencing used blood T cells: a sorted CD56 or NKG2C T cell subset, CD4+ or CD8+ T cells, or bulk PBMC T cells (not recorded which). The source is a woman between 45 and 65 years old in good health. The rearrangement uses TRBV6-4 and TRBJ2-3; the D call from TCRdb, TRBD2, cannot be confirmed without DNA. CDR3 in amino acids: CASSDSAGGPDTQYF.